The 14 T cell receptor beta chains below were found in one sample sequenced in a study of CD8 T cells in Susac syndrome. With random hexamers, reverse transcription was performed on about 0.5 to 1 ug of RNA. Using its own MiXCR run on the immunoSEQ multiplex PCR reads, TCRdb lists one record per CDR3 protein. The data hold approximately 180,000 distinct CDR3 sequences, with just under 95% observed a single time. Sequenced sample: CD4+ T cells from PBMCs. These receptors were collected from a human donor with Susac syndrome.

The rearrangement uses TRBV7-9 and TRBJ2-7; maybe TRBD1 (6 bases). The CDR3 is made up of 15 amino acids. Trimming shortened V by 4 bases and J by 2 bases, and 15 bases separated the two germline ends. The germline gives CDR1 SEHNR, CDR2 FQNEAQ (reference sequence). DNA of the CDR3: TGTGCCAGCAGCTCACTAGACAGGTCCACCTACGAGCAGTACTTC. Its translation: CASSSLDRSTYEQYF.

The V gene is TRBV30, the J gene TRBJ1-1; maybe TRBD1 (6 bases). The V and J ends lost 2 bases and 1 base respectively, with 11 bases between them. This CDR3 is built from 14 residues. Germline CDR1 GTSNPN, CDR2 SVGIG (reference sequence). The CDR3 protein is CAWSLQGTNTEAFF. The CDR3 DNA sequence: TGTGCCTGGAGTCTACAGGGTACGAACACTGAAGCTTTCTTT.

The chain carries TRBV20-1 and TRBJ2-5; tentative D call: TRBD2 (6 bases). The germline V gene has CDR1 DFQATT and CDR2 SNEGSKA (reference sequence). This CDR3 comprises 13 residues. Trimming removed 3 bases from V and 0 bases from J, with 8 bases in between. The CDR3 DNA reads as TGCAGTGCTAGCTCGGGAGACCAAGAGACCCAGTACTTC. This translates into CSASSGDQETQYF.

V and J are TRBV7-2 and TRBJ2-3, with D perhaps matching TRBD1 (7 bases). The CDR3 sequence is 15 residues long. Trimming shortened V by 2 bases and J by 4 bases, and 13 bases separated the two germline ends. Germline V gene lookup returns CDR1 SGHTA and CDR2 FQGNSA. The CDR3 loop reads CASSLQGGSSDTQYF. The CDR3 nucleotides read TGTGCCAGCAGCTTACAGGGGGGAAGTTCAGATACGCAGTATTTT.

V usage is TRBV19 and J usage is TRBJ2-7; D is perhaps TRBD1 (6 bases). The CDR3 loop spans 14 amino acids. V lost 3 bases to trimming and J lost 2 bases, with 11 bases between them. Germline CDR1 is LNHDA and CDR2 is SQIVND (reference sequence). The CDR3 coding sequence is TGTGCCAGTAGTATCGCCCACAGGGCCTACGAGCAGTACTTC. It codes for CASSIAHRAYEQYF. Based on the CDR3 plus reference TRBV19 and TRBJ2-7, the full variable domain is DGGITQSPKYLFRKEGQNVTLSCEQNLNHDAMYWYRQDPGQGLRLIYYSQIVNDFQKGDIAEGYSVSREKKESFPLTVTSAQKNPTAFYLCASSIAHRAYEQYFGPGTRLTVT.

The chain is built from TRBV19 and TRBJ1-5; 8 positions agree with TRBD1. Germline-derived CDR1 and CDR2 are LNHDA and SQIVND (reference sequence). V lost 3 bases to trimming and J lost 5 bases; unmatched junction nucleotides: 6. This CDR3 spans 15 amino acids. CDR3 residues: CASSINQGAHQPQHF. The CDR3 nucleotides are TGTGCCAGTAGTATCAATCAGGGGGCCCATCAGCCCCAGCATTTT. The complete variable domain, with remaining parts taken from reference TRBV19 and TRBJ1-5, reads DGGITQSPKYLFRKEGQNVTLSCEQNLNHDAMYWYRQDPGQGLRLIYYSQIVNDFQKGDIAEGYSVSREKKESFPLTVTSAQKNPTAFYLCASSINQGAHQPQHFGDGTRLSIL.

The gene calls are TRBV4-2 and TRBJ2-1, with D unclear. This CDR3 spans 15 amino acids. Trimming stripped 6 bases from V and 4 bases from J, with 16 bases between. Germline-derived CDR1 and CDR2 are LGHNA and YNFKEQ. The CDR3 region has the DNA TGTGCCAGCAGTCCCAACTATGGGGAATACAATGAGCAGTTCTTC. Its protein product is CASSPNYGEYNEQFF.

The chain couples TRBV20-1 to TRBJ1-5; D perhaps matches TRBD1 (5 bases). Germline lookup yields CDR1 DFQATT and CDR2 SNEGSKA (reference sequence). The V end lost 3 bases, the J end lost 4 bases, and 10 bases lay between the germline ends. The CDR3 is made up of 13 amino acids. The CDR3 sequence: CSASGAGNQPQHF. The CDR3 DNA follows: TGCAGTGCTAGTGGCGCAGGGAATCAGCCCCAGCATTTT.

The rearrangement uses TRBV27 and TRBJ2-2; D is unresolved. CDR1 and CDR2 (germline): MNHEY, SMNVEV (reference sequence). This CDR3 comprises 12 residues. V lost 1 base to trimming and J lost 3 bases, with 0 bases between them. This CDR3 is CASSLYTGELFF. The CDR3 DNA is TGTGCCAGCAGTTTATACACCGGGGAGCTGTTTTTT.

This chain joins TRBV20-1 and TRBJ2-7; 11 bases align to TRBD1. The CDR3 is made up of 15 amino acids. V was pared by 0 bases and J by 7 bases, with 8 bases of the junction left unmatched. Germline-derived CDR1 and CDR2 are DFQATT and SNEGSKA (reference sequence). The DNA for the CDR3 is TGCAGTGCTAGAGATCCGGACAGGGGGCTAGGAGAGCAGTACTTC. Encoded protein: CSARDPDRGLGEQYF.

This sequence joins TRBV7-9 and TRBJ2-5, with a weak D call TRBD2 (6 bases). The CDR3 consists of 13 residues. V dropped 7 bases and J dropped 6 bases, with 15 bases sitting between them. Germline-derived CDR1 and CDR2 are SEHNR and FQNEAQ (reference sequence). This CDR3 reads CASTWDLSKTQYF. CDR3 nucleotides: TGTGCCAGCACCTGGGACTTGAGTAAGACCCAGTACTTC.

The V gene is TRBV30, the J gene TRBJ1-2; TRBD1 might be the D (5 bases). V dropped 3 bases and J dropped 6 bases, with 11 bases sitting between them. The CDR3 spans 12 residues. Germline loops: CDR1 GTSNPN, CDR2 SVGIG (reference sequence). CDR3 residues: CAWSLGADGYTF. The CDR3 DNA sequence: TGTGCCTGGAGCCTAGGGGCCGATGGCTACACCTTC.

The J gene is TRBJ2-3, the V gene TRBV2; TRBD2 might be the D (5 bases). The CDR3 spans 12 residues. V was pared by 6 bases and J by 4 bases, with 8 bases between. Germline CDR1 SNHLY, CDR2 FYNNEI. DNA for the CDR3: TGTGCCAGCAGCGGACTTTCAGATACGCAGTATTTT. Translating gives CASSGLSDTQYF.

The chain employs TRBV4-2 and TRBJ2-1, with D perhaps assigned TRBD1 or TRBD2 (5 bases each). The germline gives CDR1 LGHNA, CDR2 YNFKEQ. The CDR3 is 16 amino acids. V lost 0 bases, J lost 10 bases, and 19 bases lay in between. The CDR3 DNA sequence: TGTGCCAGCAGCCAAGATTCGTGGGGCCCTAGCCGGGAGCAGTTCTTC. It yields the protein CASSQDSWGPSREQFF.